The clone carrying this T cell receptor (beta chain) has a single count. This record belongs to a study of T cell responses to AZD1222 COVID-19 vaccine. Germline CDR1 and CDR2: SGHVS and FQNEAQ. Trimming removed 2 bases at V and 8 bases at J, with 22 bases between. This CDR3 comprises 17 residues. Generated by immunoSEQ multiplex PCR, the TCRdb table keeps only in-frame clones and is missing some. The table shows about 110,000 clones, with roughly nine tenths occurring only once. The sequences come from peripheral blood, collected on day 0 of AZD1222 vaccination. V gene TRBV7-8 combines with J gene TRBJ2-1, with D perhaps matching TRBD1 (7 bases). This TCR derives from an adult in good health. CDR3 loop: CASSLSTRGEGFDEQFF. CDR3 DNA sequence: TGTGCCAGCAGCTTATCGACCAGGGGGGAAGGGTTCGATGAGCAGTTCTTC.